The clone carrying this T cell receptor (beta chain) showed up just a few times. Its antigen is unknown. This CDR3 has 13 residues. CDR1 LGHNA and CDR2 YSLEER come from the germline V gene. Trimming took off 1 base at V and 6 bases at J, with 9 bases between the two ends. These data belong to a study of blood T cells in healthy people across ages. Regarding the study as a whole: Unsorted PBMCs prevented conclusive naive versus antigen-experienced comparison. Naive T cell percentage by flow cytometry tracked strongly with beta diversity.

For the second PCR, which ran for about 7 to 11 cycles, a sample-barcoded 5' primer and a J-beta primer mix were used. TCRdb itself ran the 5' RACE reads through MiXCR, one entry per CDR3 protein. The sample includes about a million distinct CDR3 sequences, around two fifths seen only once; the top ten take about an eighth. The rearrangement links TRBV4-3 to TRBJ2-5; D uncertain. Sequenced input: blood. The source of this sequence is a man between 18 and 35 years old in good health. Written as DNA, the CDR3 is TGCGCCAGCAGCCAAGCCGCCTCGCAGACCCAGTACTTC. This gives the protein CASSQAASQTQYF.